This TCR beta chain was observed in a study of blood T cell repertoires in COVID-19. As for the study in general: COVID-19 samples from acute and convalescent phases originated in the United States, Italy and Spain. T cells, B-cell-depleted T cells, or PBMCs supplied cDNA or gDNA.

As handled by the study authors: Estimation of nucleated cell counts relied on the amplification of reference gene primers. The repertoire was sequenced with immunoSEQ multiplex PCR; TCRdb's copy has only in-frame clones and lacks some. That table furnishes V, J and clone size, whereas the DNA furnished D and trimming. This sample has about 190,000 clones, with nearly 90% found just once. V shed 2 bases, J shed 0 bases, and the junction held 5 bases outside the gene matches. Per germline, CDR1 SEHNR and CDR2 FQNEAQ (reference sequence). The CDR3 totals 16 residues. The V call is TRBV7-9, the J call TRBJ2-3; 7 bases are a match to TRBD1. The sequencing input was peripheral blood. The receptor comes from a man aged 50-59 years with acute or convalescent COVID-19. The DNA for the CDR3 is TGTGCCAGCAGCTTACTGGGACAGAAGAGCACAGATACGCAGTATTTT. Protein sequence: CASSLLGQKSTDTQYF.